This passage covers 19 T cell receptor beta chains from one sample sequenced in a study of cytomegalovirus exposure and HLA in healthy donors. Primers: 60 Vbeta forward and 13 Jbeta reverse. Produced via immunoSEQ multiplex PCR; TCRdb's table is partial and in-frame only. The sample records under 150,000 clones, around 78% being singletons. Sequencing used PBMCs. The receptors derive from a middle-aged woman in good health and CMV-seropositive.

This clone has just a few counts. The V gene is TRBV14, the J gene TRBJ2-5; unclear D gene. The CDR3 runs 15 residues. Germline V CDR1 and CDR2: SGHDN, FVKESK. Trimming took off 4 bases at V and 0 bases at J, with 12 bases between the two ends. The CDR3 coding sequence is TGTGCCAGCAGCCTGCTCGGGTCCGACCAAGAGACCCAGTACTTC. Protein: CASSLLGSDQETQYF.

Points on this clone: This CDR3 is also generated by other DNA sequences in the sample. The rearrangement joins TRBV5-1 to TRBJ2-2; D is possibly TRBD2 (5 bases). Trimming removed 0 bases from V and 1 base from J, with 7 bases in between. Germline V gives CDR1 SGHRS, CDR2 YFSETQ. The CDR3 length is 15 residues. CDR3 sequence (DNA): TGCGCCAGCAGCTTGGCCGGACTGAACACCGGGGAGCTGTTTTTT. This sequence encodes CASSLAGLNTGELFF. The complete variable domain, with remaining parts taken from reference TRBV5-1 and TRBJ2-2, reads KAGVTQTPRYLIKTRGQQVTLSCSPISGHRSVSWYQQTPGQGLQFLFEYFSETQRNKGNFPGRFSGRQFSNSRSEMNVSTLELGDSALYLCASSLAGLNTGELFFGEGSRLTVL.

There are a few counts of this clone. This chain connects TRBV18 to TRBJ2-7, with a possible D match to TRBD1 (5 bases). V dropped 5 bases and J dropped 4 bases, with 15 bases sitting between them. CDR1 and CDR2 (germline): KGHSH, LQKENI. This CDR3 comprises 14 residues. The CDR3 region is CASSSPLGVYEQYF. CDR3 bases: TGTGCCAGCTCATCTCCGTTAGGGGTATACGAGCAGTACTTC.

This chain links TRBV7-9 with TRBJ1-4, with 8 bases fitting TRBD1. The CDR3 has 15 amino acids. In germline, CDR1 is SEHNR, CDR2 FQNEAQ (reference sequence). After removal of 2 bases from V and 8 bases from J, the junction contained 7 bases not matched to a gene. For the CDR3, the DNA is TGTGCCAGCAGCTTACGCGCGACAGGGGAAGAAAAACTGTTTTTT. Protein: CASSLRATGEEKLFF.

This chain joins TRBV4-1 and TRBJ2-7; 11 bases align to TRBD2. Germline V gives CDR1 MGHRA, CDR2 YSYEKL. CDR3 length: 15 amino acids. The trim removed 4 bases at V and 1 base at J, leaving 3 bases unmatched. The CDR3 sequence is CASSRWTSGSYEQYF. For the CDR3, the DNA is TGCGCCAGCAGCCGATGGACTAGCGGGTCCTACGAGCAGTACTTC.

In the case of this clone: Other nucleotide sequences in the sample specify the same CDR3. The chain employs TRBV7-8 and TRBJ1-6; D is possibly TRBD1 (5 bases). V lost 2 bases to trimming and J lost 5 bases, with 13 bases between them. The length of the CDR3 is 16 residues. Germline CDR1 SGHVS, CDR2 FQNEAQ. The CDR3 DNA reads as TGTGCCAGCAGCTTACAAGGAGCGGGGGATAATTCACCCCTCCACTTT. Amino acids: CASSLQGAGDNSPLHF.

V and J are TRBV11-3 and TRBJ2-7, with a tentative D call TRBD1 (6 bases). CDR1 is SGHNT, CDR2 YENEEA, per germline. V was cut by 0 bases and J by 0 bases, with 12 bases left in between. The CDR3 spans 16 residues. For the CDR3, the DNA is TGTGCCAGCAGCTTAGATCAGACAGGAAGCTCCTACGAGCAGTACTTC. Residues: CASSLDQTGSSYEQYF.

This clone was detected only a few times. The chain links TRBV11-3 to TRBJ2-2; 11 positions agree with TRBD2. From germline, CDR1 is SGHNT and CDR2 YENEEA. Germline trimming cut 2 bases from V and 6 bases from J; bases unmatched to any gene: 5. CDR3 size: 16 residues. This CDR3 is CASSLRLAGGAGELFF. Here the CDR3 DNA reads TGTGCCAGCAGCTTAAGGCTAGCGGGAGGAGCCGGGGAGCTGTTTTTT.

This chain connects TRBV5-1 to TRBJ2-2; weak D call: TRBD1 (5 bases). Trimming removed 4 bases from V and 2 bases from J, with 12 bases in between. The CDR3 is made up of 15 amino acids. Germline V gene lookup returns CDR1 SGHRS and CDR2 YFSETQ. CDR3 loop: CASSHDRSNTGELFF. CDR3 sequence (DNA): TGCGCCAGCAGCCACGACAGATCCAACACCGGGGAGCTGTTTTTT. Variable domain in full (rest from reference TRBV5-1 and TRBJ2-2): KAGVTQTPRYLIKTRGQQVTLSCSPISGHRSVSWYQQTPGQGLQFLFEYFSETQRNKGNFPGRFSGRQFSNSRSEMNVSTLELGDSALYLCASSHDRSNTGELFFGEGSRLTVL.

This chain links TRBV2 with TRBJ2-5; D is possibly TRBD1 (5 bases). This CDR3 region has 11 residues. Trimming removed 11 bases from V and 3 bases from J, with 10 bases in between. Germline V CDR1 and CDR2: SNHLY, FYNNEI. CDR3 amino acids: CASVGEETQYF. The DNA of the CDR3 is TGTGCCTCGGTAGGGGAAGAGACCCAGTACTTC.

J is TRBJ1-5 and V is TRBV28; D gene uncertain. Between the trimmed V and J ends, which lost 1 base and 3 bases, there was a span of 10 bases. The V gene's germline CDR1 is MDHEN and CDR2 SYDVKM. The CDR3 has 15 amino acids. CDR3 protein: CASSLLRRYNQPQHF. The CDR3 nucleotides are TGTGCCAGCAGTTTATTGAGAAGATACAATCAGCCCCAGCATTTT. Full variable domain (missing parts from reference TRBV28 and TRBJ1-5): DVKVTQSSRYLVKRTGEKVFLECVQDMDHENMFWYRQDPGLGLRLIYFSYDVKMKEKGDIPEGYSVSREKKERFSLILESASTNQTSMYLCASSLLRRYNQPQHFGDGTRLSIL.

CDR3 bases: TGTGCCAGCAGTGACCCCCTGTGGGGGGTAAAAAAACTGTTTTTT. Amino acid sequence: CASSDPLWGVKKLFF. The chain uses TRBV2 and TRBJ1-4; possibly TRBD1 for D (5 bases). CDR3 length: 15 residues. V gave up 3 bases and J gave up 9 bases, with 17 bases separating them. CDR1 is SNHLY and CDR2 is FYNNEI in the germline V gene.

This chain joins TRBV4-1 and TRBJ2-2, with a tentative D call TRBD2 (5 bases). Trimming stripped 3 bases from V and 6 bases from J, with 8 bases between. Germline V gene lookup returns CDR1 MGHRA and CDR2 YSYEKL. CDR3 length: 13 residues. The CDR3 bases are TGCGCCAGCAGCCACGACGGGGCCGGGGAGCTGTTTTTT. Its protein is CASSHDGAGELFF.

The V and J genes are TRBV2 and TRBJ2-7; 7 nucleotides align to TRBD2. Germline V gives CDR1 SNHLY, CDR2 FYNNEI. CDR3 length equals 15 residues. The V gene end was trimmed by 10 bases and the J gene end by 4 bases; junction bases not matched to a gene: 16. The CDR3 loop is CATRRSLAEVYEQYF. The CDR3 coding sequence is TGTGCCACCCGGCGGAGCCTAGCGGAAGTATACGAGCAGTACTTC.

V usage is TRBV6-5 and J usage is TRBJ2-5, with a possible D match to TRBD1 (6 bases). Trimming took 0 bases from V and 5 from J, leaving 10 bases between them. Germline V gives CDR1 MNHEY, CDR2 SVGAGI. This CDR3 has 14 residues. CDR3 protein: CASSYSRGMETQYF. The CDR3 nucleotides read TGTGCCAGCAGTTACTCTAGGGGGATGGAGACCCAGTACTTC.

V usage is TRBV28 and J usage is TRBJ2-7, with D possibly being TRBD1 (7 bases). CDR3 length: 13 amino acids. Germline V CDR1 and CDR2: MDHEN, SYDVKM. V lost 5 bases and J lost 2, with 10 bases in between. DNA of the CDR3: TGTGCCAGCAGTCAGGGGGGCGCCTACGAGCAGTACTTC. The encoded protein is CASSQGGAYEQYF.

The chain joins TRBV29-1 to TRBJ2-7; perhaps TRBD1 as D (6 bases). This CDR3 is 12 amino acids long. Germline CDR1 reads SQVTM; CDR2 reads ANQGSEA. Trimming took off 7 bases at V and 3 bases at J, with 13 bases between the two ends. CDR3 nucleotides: TGCAGCGGTGGTGGGGGCTACTACGAGCAGTACTTC. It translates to CSGGGGYYEQYF.

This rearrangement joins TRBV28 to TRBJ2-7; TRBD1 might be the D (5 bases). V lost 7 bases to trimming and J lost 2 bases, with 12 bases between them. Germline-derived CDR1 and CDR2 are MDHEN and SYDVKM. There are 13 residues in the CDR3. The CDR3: CASNQQVPYEQYF. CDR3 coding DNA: TGTGCCAGCAACCAACAGGTTCCCTACGAGCAGTACTTC.

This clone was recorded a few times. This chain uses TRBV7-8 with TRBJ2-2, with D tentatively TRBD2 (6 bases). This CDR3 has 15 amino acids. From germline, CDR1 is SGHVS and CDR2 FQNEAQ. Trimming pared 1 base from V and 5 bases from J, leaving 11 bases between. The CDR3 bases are TGTGCCAGCAGCTTAGGAGGGGAGGTAACCGGGGAGCTGTTTTTT. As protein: CASSLGGEVTGELFF.